The clone carrying this T cell receptor beta chain came up a few times. Its specificity is not known. The data stem from a study of early T cells in non-severe SARS-CoV-2 infection. Study details: Investigators sequenced bulk RNA drawn from unsorted whole blood, and chains remained unpaired. Study observations and caveats: Anti-spike CD8 responses were favored by VDJdb matching, which missed private and CD4 specificities.

The V and J ends lost 4 bases and 6 bases, in that order; junction bases with no gene match: 3. This CDR3 is built from 13 residues. The germline V gene encodes CDR1 LGHDT and CDR2 YNNKEL (reference sequence). Individual cDNA molecules carried attached unique molecular identifiers. TCRdb reprocessed the 5' RACE reads via MiXCR and lists one record per CDR3 protein. The sample includes 55,000 to 75,000 distinct CDR3 sequences, roughly 10% of them seen just once. The rearrangement links TRBV3-1 to TRBJ1-1, with TRBD1 identical over 9 bases. This material consisted of whole blood, taken at baseline. This sequence originates from an adult who was a healthcare worker with PCR-confirmed SARS-CoV-2 infection or an uninfected control (not recorded which). This CDR3 is CASSRGQGSEAFF. The CDR3 nucleotides read TGTGCCAGCAGCCGGGGACAGGGATCTGAAGCTTTCTTT.